This T cell receptor beta chain was recovered during a study of T cell changes during pregnancy in multiple sclerosis. Clones were sequenced by immunoSEQ multiplex PCR, and TCRdb holds only the in-frame ones, with some missing. The profile shows about 40,000 clones, over 75% of them singletons. The CDR3 loop spans 14 amino acids. CDR1 and CDR2 (germline): SGDLS, YYNGEE. Trimming shortened V by 2 bases and J by 0 bases, and 6 bases separated the two germline ends. This receptor was taken from a female donor in good health, enrolled as a control in a pregnancy study. This specimen consisted of peripheral blood, obtained in the first trimester of pregnancy. The chain employs TRBV9 and TRBJ1-5; unclear D gene. CDR3 protein: CASSVSGSNQPQHF. For the CDR3, the DNA is TGTGCCAGCAGCGTTTCGGGTAGCAATCAGCCCCAGCATTTT.